The text below deals with one T cell receptor (beta chain). Its antigen is not identified. A much larger clone sits a single nucleotide away, making a read error possible. These data belong to a study of post-analysis software for immune sequencing data. Whole-study results and caveats: Controls had lower frequencies than patients of five or six TRBV segments, which included TRBV5-6, TRBV5-1 and TRBV20-1.

This CDR3 has 17 residues. V was clipped by 7 bases and J by 5 bases; unmatched bases: 16. CDR1 ENHRY and CDR2 SYGVKD come from the germline V gene. Presence of unique molecular identifiers characterized the TCR beta cDNA libraries. TCRdb analysed the PCR reads with MiXCR anew, one entry per CDR3 protein. The sample lists 450,000 to 650,000 distinct CDR3 sequences, roughly 47% occurring once. The receptor was isolated from a girl aged 5 to 17 with multiple sclerosis. Specimen: blood. The chain uses TRBV10-3 and TRBJ2-5; TRBD2 matches 10 bases. The DNA for the CDR3 is TGTGCCATCAATCAAACAAACATAGCGGGGGGCGTGGAGACCCAGTACTTC. Its protein product is CAINQTNIAGGVETQYF.